Listed here is a single TCR beta chain. This CDR3 has 16 residues. V shed 3 bases, J shed 3 bases, and the junction held 7 bases outside the gene matches. Germline CDR1 is MDHEN and CDR2 is SYDVKM. This entry is derived from a study of cytomegalovirus exposure and HLA in healthy donors. The assay was immunoSEQ multiplex PCR, and TCRdb's table has in-frame clones only and misses some. Of fewer than 95,000 clones listed, less than 90% are singletons. The TCR comes from a woman aged 18 to 35 in good health and CMV-seropositive. The chain carries TRBV28 and TRBJ1-3; 8 nucleotides align to TRBD1. The sample consisted of PBMCs. In nucleotides, the CDR3 is TGTGCCAGCAGTTTCCCACAGGGGGGGTTTGGAAACACCATATATTTT. Protein sequence: CASSFPQGGFGNTIYF.